This T cell receptor beta chain was captured in a study of blood T cells in healthy people across ages. For the study at large: About one barcoded beta molecule per two T cells was the capture yield of template switching. Study findings and constraints: PBMCs were not sorted, which prevented a conclusive comparison of naive versus antigen-experienced cells. Observed TCR beta diversity showed a strong correlation with the percentage of naive T cells as measured by flow cytometry.

The germline V gene encodes CDR1 SGHDN and CDR2 FVKESK. V lost 4 bases and J 7 bases, leaving 11 bases between the germline ends. The CDR3 runs 12 residues. In the case of this clonotype: As yet, its antigen is unknown. This sequence may be a read error, since a much larger clone differs from it by one base.

Sample-barcoded 5' priming and a J-beta primer mix drove a second PCR of roughly 7 to 11 cycles. TCRdb re-called the 5' RACE reads through MiXCR, storing one row per CDR3 protein. The sample lists just under 900,000 distinct CDR3 sequences, more than 25% occurring once. What was sequenced was blood. This sequence joins TRBV14 and TRBJ2-7; the D gene could be TRBD1 or TRBD2 (5 bases each). The TCR sequence derives from an elderly woman in good health. CDR3: CASSRGWNEQYF. In nucleotides, the CDR3 is TGTGCCAGCAGCCGGGGGTGGAATGAGCAGTACTTC.